The 15 T cell receptor beta chains below come from one sample, sequenced in a study of T-cell memory formation after mild COVID-19. TCRdb reprocessed the 5' RACE reads via MiXCR and lists one record per CDR3 protein. The sample holds about 560,000 distinct CDR3 sequences, 15% to 20% seen once. Sequencing input: PBMCs or a T cell subset sorted from them (not recorded which). The receptors come from an adult woman who had mild COVID-19 (a few samples of this study predate the infection). Cell type and time point are not known.

The chain joins TRBV9 to TRBJ1-5; a possible D gene is TRBD1 (6 bases). Per the germline V gene, CDR1 is SGDLS and CDR2 is YYNGEE. The CDR3 has 16 amino acids. The V end lost 0 bases, the J end lost 8 bases, and 18 bases lay between the germline ends. CDR3 sequence: CASSVAGTRGSEPQHF. The CDR3 nucleotides are TGTGCCAGCAGCGTAGCTGGAACGAGGGGGTCGGAGCCCCAGCATTTT.

As concerns this clonotype: Compared with germline, one end of the junction differs, possibly owing to a read error. J is TRBJ1-5 and V is TRBV29-1, with 7 bases fitting TRBD1. CDR1 is SQVTM, CDR2 ANQGSEA, per germline. The CDR3 is 13 amino acids. The CDR3 DNA sequence: TGCAGCGTTGGACAGGGAACCAATCAGCACCAGCATTTT. Protein sequence: CSVGQGTNQHQHF.

This clonotype has at least ten counts. The rearrangement links TRBV12-3 or TRBV12-4 to TRBJ1-1; TRBD1 is a possible D gene (6 bases). V shed 6 bases and J shed 0 bases, with 8 bases lying between them. CDR3 length equals 13 residues. In nucleotides, the CDR3 is TGTGCCAGCAGGGACAGTATGAACACTGAAGCTTTCTTT. This gives the protein CASRDSMNTEAFF.

This chain joins TRBV7-2 and TRBJ2-7; 12 positions match TRBD2. J was trimmed by 7 bases and V by 5 bases; bases with no gene match: 9. This CDR3 comprises 15 residues. In germline, CDR1 is SGHTA, CDR2 FQGNSA. CDR3 nucleotides: TGTGCCAGCAGCGATACTAGCGGGGGGCCCTGGGAGCAGTACTTC. Its protein is CASSDTSGGPWEQYF.

This chain connects TRBV20-1 to TRBJ1-1, with 7 bases lining up with TRBD1. Losses at the gene ends were 4 bases for V and 7 bases for J; bases not matched to a gene: 9. Germline CDR1 is DFQATT and CDR2 is SNEGSKA (reference sequence). The CDR3 sequence is 13 residues long. The CDR3 loop is CSATQGPDVEAFF. The CDR3 DNA sequence: TGCAGTGCTACACAGGGGCCGGACGTTGAAGCTTTCTTT.

This clonotype has a handful of counts. This chain joins TRBV24-1 and TRBJ2-3, with D maybe TRBD2 (6 bases). CDR1 and CDR2 (germline): KGHDR, SFDVKD. Trimming removed 4 bases at V and 0 bases at J, with 10 bases between. This CDR3 region has 15 residues. The CDR3 DNA reads TGTGCCACCAGTGAGTGGGGGGATAGCACAGATACGCAGTATTTT. Encoded protein: CATSEWGDSTDTQYF.

Ten or more counts support this clonotype. This chain links TRBV25-1 with TRBJ2-7; TRBD2 matches 10 bases. The ends lost 5 bases at V and 0 bases at J; junction bases unmatched: 16. This CDR3 region has 19 residues. Germline V lookup: CDR1 MGHDK, CDR2 SYGVNS. The DNA for the CDR3 is TGTGCCAGCAGTTATGAGGACAGGAGAACTAGCGGGGTCTCCTACGAGCAGTACTTC. This translates into CASSYEDRRTSGVSYEQYF.

The V and J genes are TRBV7-6 and TRBJ2-3; a possible D gene is TRBD2 (5 bases). In germline, CDR1 is SGHVS, CDR2 FNYEAQ. The CDR3 contains 14 residues. Trimming removed 5 bases at V and 4 bases at J, with 13 bases between. The CDR3 nucleotides are TGTGCCAGCAGCGCGGAGGTCTCGGCAGATACGCAGTATTTT. Its protein is CASSAEVSADTQYF.

This clonotype was found a few times. The CDR3 spells CASSSYVGGTYYEQYF. CDR3 DNA sequence: TGTGCCAGCAGCTCATATGTCGGGGGAACCTACTACGAGCAGTACTTC. The chain couples TRBV12-3 or TRBV12-4 to TRBJ2-7, with D possibly matching TRBD2 (6 bases). The CDR3 is 16 amino acids. V shed 6 bases and J shed 3 bases, with 21 bases lying between them.

The genes are TRBV3-1 and TRBJ1-3, with 7 bases matching TRBD1. Germline values: CDR1 LGHDT, CDR2 YNNKEL (reference sequence). Trimming took 4 bases from V and 4 from J; bases not matched to a gene: 4. This CDR3 contains 14 residues. The DNA of the CDR3 is TGTGCCAGCAGCCCGAGGGACAGCGGAAACACCATATATTTT. Its protein is CASSPRDSGNTIYF.

The chain couples TRBV18 to TRBJ1-4; TRBD1 matches at 10 bases. The CDR3 covers 14 residues. Trimming cost V 3 bases and J 7 bases; bases outside gene matches: 2. Germline-derived CDR1 and CDR2 are KGHSH and LQKENI. For the CDR3, the DNA is TGTGCCAGCTCACCGGGACAGGGGCCTGAAAAACTGTTTTTT. Its protein is CASSPGQGPEKLFF.

This clonotype was observed a handful of times. This chain links TRBV5-4 with TRBJ2-7; 12 bases fit TRBD2. CDR3 length equals 14 residues. After removal of 4 bases from V and 6 bases from J, the junction contained 5 bases not matched to a gene. Germline CDR1 and CDR2: SGHNT and YYREEE (reference sequence). The CDR3 sequence: CASSPSGGAVEQYF. The DNA of the CDR3 is TGTGCCAGCAGCCCTAGCGGGGGGGCCGTCGAGCAGTACTTC.

This clonotype was seen more than once but under ten times. The gene calls are TRBV7-8 and TRBJ1-1; D ambiguous. From germline, CDR1 is SGHVS and CDR2 FQNEAQ. V shed 2 bases and J shed 1 base, with 11 bases lying between them. The CDR3 covers 15 residues. The chain's CDR3 is CASSLSPATNTEAFF. The CDR3 region has the DNA TGTGCCAGCAGCTTATCCCCCGCCACGAACACTGAAGCTTTCTTT.

V is TRBV11-2 and J is TRBJ1-2; 7 nucleotides agree with TRBD1. V lost 4 bases, J lost 7 bases, and 12 bases stayed unmatched. The CDR3 is 15 amino acids. Germline CDR1 is SGHAT and CDR2 is FQNNGV. In nucleotides, the CDR3 is TGTGCCAGCAGCTCCCCCGGACAGGCAAAGGTTGGCTACACCTTC. This sequence encodes CASSSPGQAKVGYTF.

This clonotype occurred a few times. The chain is built from TRBV27 and TRBJ2-3, with TRBD2 matching 12 bases. The V and J ends lost 2 bases and 2 bases, in that order; junction bases with no gene match: 11. Germline CDR1 is MNHEY and CDR2 is SMNVEV (reference sequence). The CDR3 covers 19 residues. The CDR3 is CASSLTVGLAGGNTDTQYF. The CDR3 DNA reads as TGTGCCAGCAGTTTAACCGTCGGGCTAGCGGGAGGGAACACAGATACGCAGTATTTT.